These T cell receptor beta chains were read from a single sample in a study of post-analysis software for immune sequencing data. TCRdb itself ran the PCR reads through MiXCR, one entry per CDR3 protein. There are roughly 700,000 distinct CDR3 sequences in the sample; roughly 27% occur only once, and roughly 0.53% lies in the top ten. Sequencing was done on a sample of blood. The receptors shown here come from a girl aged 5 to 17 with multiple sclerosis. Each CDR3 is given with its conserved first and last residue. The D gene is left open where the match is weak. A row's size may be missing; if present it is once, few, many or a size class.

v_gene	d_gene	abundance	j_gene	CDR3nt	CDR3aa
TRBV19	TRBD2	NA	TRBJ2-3	TGTGCCAGTACCCTTTGGGGGGGAGGAGATACGCAGTATTTT	CASTLWGGGDTQYF
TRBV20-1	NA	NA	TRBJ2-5	TGCAGTGCAGCCCGACAGCAAGAGACCCAGTACTTC	CSAARQQETQYF
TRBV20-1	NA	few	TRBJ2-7	TGCAGTGCTCCCGATTCCTACGAGCAGTACTTC	CSAPDSYEQYF
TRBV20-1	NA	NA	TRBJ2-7	TGCAGTGCTAGTGTCCCGAGCTCCTACGAGCAGTACTTC	CSASVPSSYEQYF
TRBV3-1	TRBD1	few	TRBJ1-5	TGTGCCAGCAGCCAAGAAGACAGGGGCAATCAGCCCCAGCATTTT	CASSQEDRGNQPQHF
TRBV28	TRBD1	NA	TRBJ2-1	TGTGCCAGCAGTTCCCCCGGGACAGGGGGCTATAGTGAGCAGTTCTTC	CASSSPGTGGYSEQFF
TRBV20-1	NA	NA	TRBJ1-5	TGCAGTGCTAAAGGGGCTGGTGTCGATCAGCCCCAGCATTTT	CSAKGAGVDQPQHF
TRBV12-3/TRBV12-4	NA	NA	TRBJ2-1	TGTGCCAGCAGTTTCGGGACATTATACAATGAGCAGTTCTTC	CASSFGTLYNEQFF
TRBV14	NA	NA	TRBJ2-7	TGTGCCAGCAGCCATCGATGGCAAACCTCCTTCTTTGAGCAGTACTTC	CASSHRWQTSFFEQYF
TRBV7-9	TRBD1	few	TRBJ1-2	TGTGCCAGCAGCCAAGACAACAGGGGGCAGGTTGGCTACACCTTC	CASSQDNRGQVGYTF
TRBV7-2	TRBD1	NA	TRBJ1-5	TGTGCCAGCAGCTTGGTGGGCAGGGGGCATGGTCAGCCCCAGCATTTT	CASSLVGRGHGQPQHF
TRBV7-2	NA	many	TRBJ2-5	TGTGCCAGCAGCTTAACTCCGGGGGAGACCCAGTACTTC	CASSLTPGETQYF
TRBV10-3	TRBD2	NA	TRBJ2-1	TGTGCCATCAGGCCAAGACTAGCGGGCTACAATGAGCAGTTCTTC	CAIRPRLAGYNEQFF
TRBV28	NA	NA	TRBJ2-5	TGTGCCAGCACTTCAGTGGGGGCGCGGTACAATGCGCAGTACTTC	CASTSVGARYNAQYF
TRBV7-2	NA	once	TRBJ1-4	TGTGCCAGCAGCTCCGAGGGCAGGAATAATGAAAAACTGTTTTTT	CASSSEGRNNEKLFF
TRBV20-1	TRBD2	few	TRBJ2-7	TGCAGTGCCCGGGGGCCTAGCGGGAAGTACGAGCAGTACTTC	CSARGPSGKYEQYF
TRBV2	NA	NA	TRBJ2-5	TGTGCCAGCAGTGATACAGCGGGTACAGAGACCCAGTACTTC	CASSDTAGTETQYF
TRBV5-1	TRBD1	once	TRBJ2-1	TGCGCCAGCAGCCGACAGGGGGCCCATGGGCAGTTCTTC	CASSRQGAHGQFF
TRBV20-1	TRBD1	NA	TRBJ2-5	TGCAGTGCGGCCGGGACAGGACAAGAGACCCAGTACTTC	CSAAGTGQETQYF
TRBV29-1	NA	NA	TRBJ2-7	TGCAGCGTTGAGCGAGCCTACGAGCAGTACTTC	CSVERAYEQYF
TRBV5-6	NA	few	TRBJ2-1	TGTGCCAGCACCCGGGGGCTTACTCTCTACAATGAGCAGTTCTTC	CASTRGLTLYNEQFF
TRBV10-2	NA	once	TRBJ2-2	TGCGCCAGCAGTGATGGTTACGGCGGCACCGGGGAGCTGTTTTTT	CASSDGYGGTGELFF
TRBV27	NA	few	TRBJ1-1	TGTGCCAGCAGGCAACAGGGGAACACTGAAGCTTTCTTT	CASRQQGNTEAFF
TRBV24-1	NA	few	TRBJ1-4	TGTGCCACCAGTGATGGCTTTGGAGCAACTAATGAAAAACTGTTTTTT	CATSDGFGATNEKLFF
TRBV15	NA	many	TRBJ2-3	TGTGCCACCAGCAGAGCTATTGACGGCGATACGCAGTATTTT	CATSRAIDGDTQYF
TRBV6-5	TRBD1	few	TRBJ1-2	TGTGCCAGCAGAAGACAGGGACTTGGGTATGGCTACACCTTC	CASRRQGLGYGYTF
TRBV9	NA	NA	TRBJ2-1	TGTGCCAGCAGCGTAGAGGGGTTTTGGGGAGCAGGGACGGATGAGCAGTTCTTC	CASSVEGFWGAGTDEQFF
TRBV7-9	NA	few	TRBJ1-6	TGTGCCAGCAGCGCAGGGATTTCAAATTCACCCCTCCACTTT	CASSAGISNSPLHF
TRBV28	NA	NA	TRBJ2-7	TGTGCCAGCAGCGGGCGGTCCTCATACGAGCAGTACTTC	CASSGRSSYEQYF
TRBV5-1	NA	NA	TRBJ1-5	TGCGCCAGCAGCTTCATTGGCAATCAGCCCCAGCATTTT	CASSFIGNQPQHF
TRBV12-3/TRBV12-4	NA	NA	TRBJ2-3	TGTGCCAGCAGTATGACAGGAGATACGCAGTATTTT	CASSMTGDTQYF
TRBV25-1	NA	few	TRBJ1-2	TGTGCCAGCAGTGATCGCCCTTCCCATGGCTACACCTTC	CASSDRPSHGYTF
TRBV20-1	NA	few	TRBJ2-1	TGCAGTGCTAGAGATCCCCTTAGGCGAGGGAGACTCAATGAGCAGTTCTTC	CSARDPLRRGRLNEQFF
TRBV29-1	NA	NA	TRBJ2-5	TGCAGCGTTGGGGACCTCCAAGAGACCCAGTACTTC	CSVGDLQETQYF
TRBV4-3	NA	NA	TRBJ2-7	TGCGCCAGCAGCCAAGATTGGGCTGCCGACTCCTACGAGCAGTACTTC	CASSQDWAADSYEQYF
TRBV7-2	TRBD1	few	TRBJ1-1	TGTGCCAGCAGCCCCAACACAATTCAGGGGGCATTGGCCACTGAAGCTTTCTTT	CASSPNTIQGALATEAFF
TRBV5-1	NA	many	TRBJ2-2	TGCGCCAGCAGCCGGGACACCGGGGAGCTGTTTTTT	CASSRDTGELFF
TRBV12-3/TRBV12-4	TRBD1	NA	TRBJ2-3	TGTGCCAGCAGTTTACGGGGGACAGGATCCACAGATACGCAGTATTTT	CASSLRGTGSTDTQYF
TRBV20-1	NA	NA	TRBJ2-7	TGCAGTGCTAGGTTCGATCCCCACGAGCAGTACTTC	CSARFDPHEQYF
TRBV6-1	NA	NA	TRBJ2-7	TGTGCCAGCAGTGAGCGTGAACTGCCTCGCGACGAGCAGTACTTC	CASSERELPRDEQYF
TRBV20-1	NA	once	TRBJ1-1	TGCAGTGCTAGATGGGGGGCTGAACCCGCTGAAGCTTTCTTT	CSARWGAEPAEAFF
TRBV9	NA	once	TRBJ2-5	TGTGCCAGCAGCCCCCCGGCGGCCCCGAGGGGGACCCAGTACTTC	CASSPPAAPRGTQYF
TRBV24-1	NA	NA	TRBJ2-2	TGTGCCACCAGTGATTTGACTGTGAACACCGGGGAGCTGTTTTTT	CATSDLTVNTGELFF
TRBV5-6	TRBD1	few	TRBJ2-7	TGTGCCAGCGGTCAGGACAGGACTGCCTACGAGCAGTACTTC	CASGQDRTAYEQYF
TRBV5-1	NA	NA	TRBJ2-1	TGCGCCAGCAGCCCGTGGGGGTATGAGCAGTTCTTC	CASSPWGYEQFF
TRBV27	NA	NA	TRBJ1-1	TGTGCCAGCAGTCCCCTCAGGACAGCCATGAACACTGAAGCTTTCTTT	CASSPLRTAMNTEAFF
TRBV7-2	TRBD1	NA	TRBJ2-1	TGTGCCAGCAGCTTCCCGGGACAGGGGGCCCAACGAACAAACAATGAGCAGTTCTTC	CASSFPGQGAQRTNNEQFF
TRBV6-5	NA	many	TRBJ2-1	TGTGCCAGCAGGACGGGCGGCGGGTACAATGAGCAGTTCTTC	CASRTGGGYNEQFF
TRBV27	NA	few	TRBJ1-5	TGTGCCAGCAGTTTGCGTCGGGATTATAGCAATCAGCCCCAGCATTTT	CASSLRRDYSNQPQHF
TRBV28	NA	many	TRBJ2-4	TGTGCCAGCAGTTTGATTGGCACCTTAGCCAAAAACATTCAGTACTTC	CASSLIGTLAKNIQYF
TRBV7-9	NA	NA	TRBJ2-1	TGTGCCAGCAGCTCAGAAAACAATGAGCAGTTCTTC	CASSSENNEQFF
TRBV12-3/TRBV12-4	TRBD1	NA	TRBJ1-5	TGTGCCAGCAGAACAGGGGATTATCAGCCCCAGCATTTT	CASRTGDYQPQHF
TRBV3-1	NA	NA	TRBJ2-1	TGTGCCAGCAGCCGCGCAGCGACAACCCACAATGAGCAGTTCTTC	CASSRAATTHNEQFF
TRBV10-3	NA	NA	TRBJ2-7	TGTGCCATCACTAATACCGCAGGTGTCGGGGCCTACGAGCAGTACTTC	CAITNTAGVGAYEQYF